These 21 T cell receptor beta chains were all obtained from the same sample, sequenced in a study of T cell responses to AZD1222 COVID-19 vaccine (dated by TCRdb to about 2021). The receptor library was made with the immunoSEQ multiplex PCR assay. Here the immuneACCESS table is served through TCRdb, limited to in-frame sequences with V and J called. Missing clones are a known gap in these copies; in checked studies unresolved V genes cover under half, and the rest lacks a known reason. This sample comprises about 60,000 clones, roughly 84% of them detected only once. Roughly 7.3% of the sample is taken by the ten largest. Read against the paper, the sample's time point label means: baseline before first vaccination. Sequencing was performed on peripheral blood, taken on day 0 of AZD1222 vaccination. Source of these receptors: an adult in good health.

The chain recombines TRBV7-9 with TRBJ1-6; no reliable D call. V was trimmed by 2 bases and J by 10 bases, leaving 9 bases between them. CDR3 length equals 13 residues. Germline assignment: CDR1 SEHNR and CDR2 FQNEAQ (reference sequence). Here the CDR3 DNA reads TGTGCCAGCAGCTTAAAAAGGGAATCACCCCTCCACTTT. Its protein product is CASSLKRESPLHF.

The V call is TRBV6-5, the J call TRBJ1-2; a possible D gene is TRBD1 (5 bases). The CDR3 has 14 amino acids. In germline, CDR1 is MNHEY, CDR2 SVGAGI. V was clipped by 6 bases and J by 2 bases, with 13 bases between them. CDR3 residues: CASRRGPGNYGYTF. The CDR3 bases are TGTGCCAGCAGGAGAGGCCCAGGGAACTATGGCTACACCTTC.

This clone was detected a few times. The genes are TRBV30 and TRBJ2-4, with no clear D. CDR3 length: 13 amino acids. V was cut by 0 bases and J by 6 bases, with 9 bases left in between. Per the germline V gene, CDR1 is GTSNPN and CDR2 is SVGIG (reference sequence). The CDR3 DNA sequence: TGTGCCTGGAGTGTAAACGGACGAAACATTCAGTACTTC. This codes for CAWSVNGRNIQYF.

V gene TRBV4-2 combines with J gene TRBJ2-7; D ambiguous. The CDR3 has 13 residues. Germline CDR1 reads LGHNA; CDR2 reads YNFKEQ. V was shortened by 4 bases and J by 4 bases, with 11 bases between the two germline ends. In nucleotides, the CDR3 is TGTGCCAGCAGCCTTCGAGCTTTATACGAGCAGTACTTC. Encoded protein: CASSLRALYEQYF.

This clone has just a few counts. The chain couples TRBV19 to TRBJ1-2, with 7 bases aligning to TRBD1. With 7 bases clipped from V and 6 bases from J, the junction kept 11 bases outside the gene matches. The CDR3 runs 14 residues. The germline gives CDR1 LNHDA, CDR2 SQIVND (reference sequence). The CDR3: CASTMPGTAHGYTF. CDR3 nucleotides: TGTGCCAGTACCATGCCGGGGACAGCTCATGGCTACACCTTC.

The gene calls are TRBV5-6 and TRBJ1-3, with D unclear. The CDR3 sequence is 13 residues long. Germline V gene lookup returns CDR1 SGHDT and CDR2 YYEEEE. With 4 bases removed from V and 3 bases from J, the gap between germline ends came to 8 bases. CDR3 residues: CASSLAGGNTIYF. The DNA of the CDR3 is TGTGCCAGCAGCCTGGCCGGTGGAAACACCATATATTTT.

Only a few counts were recorded for this clone. The CDR3: CASGVTGELFF. DNA of the CDR3: TGTGCCAGCGGGGTAACCGGGGAGCTGTTTTTT. The chain couples TRBV3-1 (or the pseudogene TRBV3-2) to TRBJ2-2, with unresolved D. Trimming shortened V by 8 bases and J by 5 bases, and 6 bases separated the two germline ends. Germline V gene lookup returns CDR1 LGHDT and CDR2 YNNKEL (reference sequence). This CDR3 region has 11 residues.

The chain employs TRBV6-5 and TRBJ2-7; tentative D call: TRBD2 (6 bases). Deletions cut 7 bases from V and 0 bases from J, with 16 bases between. The CDR3 contains 15 residues. CDR1 and CDR2 from the germline V gene are MNHEY and SVGAGI. CDR3 amino acids: CASTIRRGSSYEQYF. In DNA, the CDR3 is TGTGCCAGCACAATCCGGAGGGGAAGCTCCTACGAGCAGTACTTC.

This chain uses TRBV11-3 with TRBJ1-4, with 8 bases identical to TRBD1. V lost 8 bases, J lost 3 bases, and 8 bases stayed unmatched. The V gene's germline CDR1 is SGHNT and CDR2 YENEEA. This CDR3 has 15 residues. In nucleotides, the CDR3 is TGTGCCAGCCACAGACAGGGGAGGGCTAATGAAAAACTGTTTTTT. It encodes CASHRQGRANEKLFF.

This chain's CDR3 is CASSLAWEQFF. The CDR3 DNA is TGTGCCAGCAGCTTGGCCTGGGAGCAGTTCTTC. The chain uses TRBV5-6 and TRBJ2-1, with D unclear. The CDR3 length is 11 residues. V lost 0 bases and J lost 10, with 5 bases in between. Looked up from germline, CDR1 is SGHDT and CDR2 is YYEEEE.

This clone was seen a single time. The chain recombines TRBV18 with TRBJ1-5; D call uncertain. The CDR3 has 18 residues. CDR1 and CDR2 from the germline V gene are KGHSH and LQKENI. The V gene lost 1 base and the J gene lost 4 bases, with 20 bases spanning the gap. The CDR3 region has the DNA TGTGCCAGCTCACCACGGCTGCTCGACTACCAGGCAAATCAGCCCCAGCATTTT. This codes for CASSPRLLDYQANQPQHF.

This chain joins TRBV27 and TRBJ2-2; 8 bases line up with TRBD2. With V trimmed by 5 bases and J by 5 bases, 10 bases remained unmatched. The CDR3 consists of 16 residues. CDR1 is MNHEY, CDR2 SMNVEV, per germline (reference sequence). The CDR3 nucleotides read TGTGCCAGCAGTCCCAGAAAGGCGGGGGGAACCGGGGAGCTGTTTTTT. Protein: CASSPRKAGGTGELFF.

The chain combines TRBV27 with TRBJ1-6; D uncertain. Germline CDR1 is MNHEY and CDR2 is SMNVEV (reference sequence). Trimming shortened V by 5 bases and J by 8 bases, and 10 bases separated the two germline ends. This CDR3 contains 13 residues. CDR3 DNA sequence: TGTGCCAGCAGTCCCCAGATGTATTCACCCCTCCACTTT. Protein: CASSPQMYSPLHF.

V usage is TRBV5-6 and J usage is TRBJ2-3, with D tentatively TRBD2 (5 bases). V lost 4 bases to trimming and J lost 14 bases, with 20 bases between them. CDR3 length: 13 residues. CDR1 and CDR2 (germline): SGHDT, YYEEEE. The CDR3 DNA follows: TGTGCCAGCAGCCTATGGACGGGGATAAGGCTGTATTTT. Amino acids: CASSLWTGIRLYF.

The chain couples TRBV7-2 to TRBJ1-6; D may be TRBD1 (6 bases). Germline lookup yields CDR1 SGHTA and CDR2 FQGNSA. Trimming removed 1 base from V and 10 bases from J, with 14 bases in between. The CDR3 consists of 15 residues. CDR3 DNA: TGTGCCAGCAGCTTAGGTCCCTCAGGGGACTCACCCCTCCACTTT. Amino acid sequence: CASSLGPSGDSPLHF.

V gene TRBV5-6 combines with J gene TRBJ2-7, with D perhaps TRBD1 or TRBD2 (5 bases each). Per germline, CDR1 SGHDT and CDR2 YYEEEE. The CDR3 has 13 amino acids. Trimming removed 5 bases from V and 7 bases from J, with 16 bases in between. The CDR3 DNA reads TGTGCCAGCAGTTGGGACCCTCGTCGAGAGCAGTACTTC. It specifies CASSWDPRREQYF.

This clone came up once. The chain recombines TRBV6-1 with TRBJ1-5; TRBD1 might be the D (6 bases). The germline V and J ends were trimmed by 2 bases and 6 bases, with 14 bases remaining between them. The germline V gene encodes CDR1 MNHNS and CDR2 SASEGT. CDR3 length: 15 amino acids. In DNA, the CDR3 is TGTGCCAGCAGTGAACCGGGACTCAGGGGTCAGCCCCAGCATTTT. Translation gives CASSEPGLRGQPQHF.

This chain uses TRBV15 with TRBJ2-7; 9 nucleotides match TRBD1. The CDR3 covers 14 residues. J gave up 5 bases and V 5 bases, and 7 bases lay outside the gene matches. The V gene's germline CDR1 is LNHNV and CDR2 YYDKDF (reference sequence). CDR3 residues: CATSPPGQGDEQYF. The CDR3 DNA reads as TGTGCCACCAGCCCCCCGGGACAGGGCGACGAGCAGTACTTC. Complete variable domain (other parts from reference TRBV15 and TRBJ2-7): DAMVIQNPRYQVTQFGKPVTLSCSQTLNHNVMYWYQQKSSQAPKLLFHYYDKDFNNEADTPDNFQSRRPNTSFCFLDIRSPGLGDTAMYLCATSPPGQGDEQYFGPGTRLTVT.

V usage is TRBV12-3 or TRBV12-4 and J usage is TRBJ1-2, with D maybe TRBD1 (6 bases). Trimming pared 8 bases from V and 4 bases from J, leaving 11 bases between. The CDR3 contains 12 residues. The CDR3 DNA sequence: TGTGCCAGCGGAACAGGGTTCTATGGCTACACCTTC. Protein sequence: CASGTGFYGYTF.

This chain joins TRBV18 and TRBJ1-1; no clear D gene. Germline V lookup: CDR1 KGHSH, CDR2 LQKENI. CDR3 length: 13 amino acids. The V and J ends lost 3 bases and 4 bases respectively, with 9 bases between them. The CDR3 reads CASSPAGRTEAFF. In DNA form, the CDR3 reads TGTGCCAGCTCACCGGCGGGCCGCACTGAAGCTTTCTTT.

CDR3 bases: TGCGCCAGCAGTGATTTGGTAGCAAAGGCCGGGGAGCTGTTTTTT. Amino acid sequence: CASSDLVAKAGELFF. The chain recombines TRBV5-1 with TRBJ2-2; D not certain. CDR3 size: 15 residues. Germline assignment: CDR1 SGHRS and CDR2 YFSETQ. V was trimmed by 5 bases and J by 6 bases, leaving 17 bases between them.